Each of the 30 T cell receptor beta chains below was sequenced from the same sample in a study of blood T cell repertoires in COVID-19. Sequenced by immunoSEQ multiplex PCR; TCRdb stores in-frame clones only, minus some. This sample has under 300,000 clones; about 90% occur once, and the top ten carry around 2.3%. Sequenced: peripheral blood. These receptors were obtained from a woman aged 55-69 years with COVID-19, enrolled during active disease.

The gene calls are TRBV6-2 or TRBV6-3 and TRBJ1-1; D uncertain. Germline-derived CDR1 and CDR2 are MNHEY and SVGEGT. Trimming left V 5 bases short and J 0 bases short, with 10 bases between. This CDR3 is built from 14 residues. CDR3 in amino acids: CASSLGLMNTEAFF. In DNA form, the CDR3 reads TGTGCCAGCAGTCTTGGACTGATGAACACTGAAGCTTTCTTT.

The genes are TRBV6-5 and TRBJ2-5, with 9 bases that match TRBD1. This CDR3 region has 13 residues. V shed 5 bases and J 7 bases; nucleotides not matched to a gene: 5. Germline loops: CDR1 MNHEY, CDR2 SVGAGI. This chain's CDR3 is CASSRDRVGTQYF. DNA of the CDR3: TGTGCCAGCAGTCGGGACAGGGTTGGGACCCAGTACTTC.

This clone was counted between two and nine times. The rearrangement links TRBV27 to TRBJ2-1, with D possibly being TRBD2 (6 bases). V dropped 3 bases and J dropped 4 bases, with 10 bases sitting between them. CDR1 and CDR2 from the germline V gene are MNHEY and SMNVEV (reference sequence). The CDR3 contains 14 residues. The CDR3 region has the DNA TGTGCCAGCAGTTTGGCGGGGCAGTACAATGAGCAGTTCTTC. Protein: CASSLAGQYNEQFF.

The chain employs TRBV25-1 and TRBJ1-6, with D tentatively TRBD1 (6 bases). This CDR3 region has 15 residues. The V gene's germline CDR1 is MGHDK and CDR2 SYGVNS. V lost 4 bases, J lost 2 bases, and 9 bases lay in between. The CDR3 DNA is TGTGCCAGCAGTGCACAGGGTCCCTATAATTCACCCCTCCACTTT. Amino acid sequence: CASSAQGPYNSPLHF.

The count of this clone is one. The chain couples TRBV12-5 to TRBJ1-1; D gene ambiguous. This CDR3 is 12 amino acids long. Per germline, CDR1 LGHNT and CDR2 FRNRAP. CDR3 sequence reads: CASPARELAAFF. In nucleotides, the CDR3 is TGTGCCTCCCCGGCAAGGGAGCTAGCGGCTTTCTTT.

The chain joins TRBV9 to TRBJ2-3; maybe TRBD2 (5 bases). The CDR3 is made up of 14 amino acids. Germline V CDR1 and CDR2: SGDLS, YYNGEE. V was pared by 0 bases and J by 4 bases, with 9 bases between. The CDR3 region has the DNA TGTGCCAGCAGCGTAGGAGGGTACCCAGATACGCAGTATTTT. It translates to CASSVGGYPDTQYF.

The chain carries TRBV9 and TRBJ2-7; 7 nucleotides align to TRBD1. Trimming took 0 bases from V and 2 from J; bases not matched to a gene: 2. This CDR3 comprises 14 residues. CDR1 and CDR2 (germline): SGDLS, YYNGEE. The CDR3 here is CASSVGDRAYEQYF. Written as DNA, the CDR3 is TGTGCCAGCAGCGTAGGAGACAGGGCCTACGAGCAGTACTTC.

This sequence joins TRBV19 and TRBJ2-1, with 10 bases that match TRBD2. Trimming removed 5 bases from V and 9 bases from J; junction bases left unmatched: 10. CDR1 and CDR2 (germline): LNHDA, SQIVND (reference sequence). CDR3 length: 15 amino acids. CDR3 in amino acids: CASSPLGAGGSEQFF. Written as DNA, the CDR3 is TGTGCCAGTAGTCCCCTAGGAGCGGGGGGGAGTGAGCAGTTCTTC.

The rearrangement links TRBV9 to TRBJ2-3; 8 bases agree with TRBD1. Germline-derived CDR1 and CDR2 are SGDLS and YYNGEE. J gave up 4 bases and V 2 bases, and 9 bases lay outside the gene matches. The CDR3 has 16 amino acids. The CDR3 sequence is CASSVSVGQGADTQYF. CDR3 nucleotides: TGTGCCAGCAGCGTTTCAGTTGGACAGGGCGCAGATACGCAGTATTTT.

This chain joins TRBV19 and TRBJ2-3; D is uncertain. The germline V and J ends were trimmed by 3 bases and 0 bases, with 10 bases remaining between them. Germline V gene data show CDR1 as LNHDA and CDR2 as SQIVND (reference sequence). CDR3 length: 15 residues. The CDR3 DNA is TGTGCCAGTAGTATCACCCAGATTAGCACAGATACGCAGTATTTT. This sequence encodes CASSITQISTDTQYF. Filled out from reference TRBV19 and TRBJ2-3, the complete variable domain reads DGGITQSPKYLFRKEGQNVTLSCEQNLNHDAMYWYRQDPGQGLRLIYYSQIVNDFQKGDIAEGYSVSREKKESFPLTVTSAQKNPTAFYLCASSITQISTDTQYFGPGTRLTVL.

V usage is TRBV6-9 and J usage is TRBJ1-4; 7 nucleotides agree with TRBD1. The CDR3 has 13 amino acids. Germline trimming cut 6 bases from V and 7 bases from J; bases unmatched to any gene: 5. CDR1 is MNHGY and CDR2 is SVAAGI in the germline V gene. DNA of the CDR3: TGTGCCAGCAGAGACAGGGTCGGTGAAAAACTGTTTTTT. As protein: CASRDRVGEKLFF.

The chain carries TRBV7-3 and TRBJ2-1, with TRBD2 matching 11 bases. Trimming took 3 bases from V and 5 from J; bases not matched to a gene: 3. Per the germline V gene, CDR1 is SGHTA and CDR2 is FQGTGA. The CDR3 runs to 15 residues. The CDR3 coding sequence is TGTGCCAGCAGCTTCCTAGCGGGGGGTAACAATGAGCAGTTCTTC. It is translated as CASSFLAGGNNEQFF. Variable domain in full (rest from reference TRBV7-3 and TRBJ2-1): GAGVSQTPSNKVTEKGKYVELRCDPISGHTALYWYRQSLGQGPEFLIYFQGTGAADDSGLPNDRFFAVRPEGSVSTLKIQRTERGDSAVYLCASSFLAGGNNEQFFGPGTRLTVL.

Of note for this clone: This same CDR3 is encoded by further DNA sequences in the sample. The V and J genes are TRBV29-1 and TRBJ2-3; 7 bases are a match to TRBD2. The junction had 3 bases not matched to a gene; V was cut back by 4 bases and J by 2 bases. The germline V gene has CDR1 SQVTM and CDR2 ANQGSEA. This CDR3 is 13 amino acids long. CDR3 sequence: CSVGGGSTDTQYF. CDR3 DNA sequence: TGCAGCGTTGGGGGGGGTTCCACAGATACGCAGTATTTT.

This clone showed up just a few times. The DNA of the CDR3 is TGTGCCAGCAGTTCTCGACCCGCGGGGGGAAACACCATATATTTT. The encoded protein is CASSSRPAGGNTIYF. The chain couples TRBV28 to TRBJ1-3; D unresolved. The CDR3 runs to 15 residues. Trimming left V 4 bases short and J 4 bases short, with 14 bases between. Germline values: CDR1 MDHEN, CDR2 SYDVKM.

This rearrangement joins TRBV2 to TRBJ1-5; no firm D call. V lost 3 bases and J 4 bases, leaving 4 bases between the germline ends. CDR1 is SNHLY, CDR2 FYNNEI, per germline. CDR3 size: 12 residues. The CDR3 loop reads CASSDTNQPQHF. In nucleotides, the CDR3 is TGTGCCAGCAGTGATACAAATCAGCCCCAGCATTTT.

This clone was seen once. The genes are TRBV7-8 and TRBJ1-2; 7 nucleotides line up with TRBD1. The CDR3 extends over 15 amino acids. Unmatched junction bases numbered 6, after V lost 5 bases and J lost 0 bases. Germline CDR1 and CDR2: SGHVS and FQNEAQ. The CDR3 sequence is CASSIGTVTNYGYTF. CDR3 in DNA: TGTGCCAGCAGCATTGGGACAGTCACTAACTATGGCTACACCTTC.

The chain combines TRBV21-1 with TRBJ2-1; the table's D call, TRBD1, has no DNA check behind it. TRBV21-1 is an annotated pseudogene. This CDR3 has 18 residues. The CDR3: CASSKARGQQSSYNEQFF. The DNA of the CDR3 is TGTGCCAGCAGCAAAGCGCGTGGACAGCAAAGCTCCTACAATGAGCAGTTCTTC.

The genes are TRBV5-6 and TRBJ1-2; the D is unclear. The V end was cut by 1 base, the J end by 8 bases, with 12 bases between. The CDR3 length is 13 residues. Germline V CDR1 and CDR2: SGHDT, YYEEEE. DNA of the CDR3: TGTGCCAGCAGCTTGTTGGTTTTGGAGGGCTACACCTTC. Its translation: CASSLLVLEGYTF. The complete variable domain, with remaining parts taken from reference TRBV5-6 and TRBJ1-2, reads DAGVTQSPTHLIKTRGQQVTLRCSPKSGHDTVSWYQQALGQGPQFIFQYYEEEERQRGNFPDRFSGHQFPNYSSELNVNALLLGDSALYLCASSLLVLEGYTFGSGTRLTVV.

The chain links TRBV19 to TRBJ1-2; D is unresolved. The CDR3 is 14 residues long. Trimming stripped 7 bases from V and 7 bases from J, with 19 bases between. In germline, CDR1 is LNHDA, CDR2 SQIVND (reference sequence). In DNA, the CDR3 is TGTGCCAGTAACATGAGAGGAGGTAATAGTGGCTACACCTTC. Translation gives CASNMRGGNSGYTF.

V gene TRBV19 combines with J gene TRBJ1-4, with D uncertain. The CDR3 covers 13 residues. The ends were cut back, 5 bases at V and 8 bases at J, with 12 bases in the middle. Germline CDR1 is LNHDA and CDR2 is SQIVND (reference sequence). CDR3 sequence: CASSLGPPEKLFF. The CDR3 bases are TGTGCCAGTAGTCTTGGGCCACCGGAAAAACTGTTTTTT.

The J gene is TRBJ2-7, the V gene TRBV6-5; 8 nucleotides agree with TRBD1. After removal of 4 bases from V and 3 bases from J, the junction contained 8 bases not matched to a gene. CDR3 length equals 15 residues. Looked up from germline, CDR1 is MNHEY and CDR2 is SVGAGI. CDR3 residues: CASSSPQGAHYEQYF. The DNA of the CDR3 is TGTGCCAGCAGTTCCCCTCAGGGGGCCCACTACGAGCAGTACTTC.

This clone has a single count. This rearrangement joins TRBV12-3 or TRBV12-4 to TRBJ1-1, with D perhaps TRBD1 (5 bases). Trimming stripped 5 bases from V and 6 bases from J, with 13 bases between. The CDR3 is 13 residues long. The chain's CDR3 is CASSASGGSEAFF. CDR3 coding DNA: TGTGCCAGCAGTGCGTCCGGGGGGTCTGAAGCTTTCTTT.

The V call is TRBV18, the J call TRBJ2-3; D remains ambiguous. Trimming stripped 3 bases from V and 2 bases from J, with 9 bases between. CDR1 KGHSH and CDR2 LQKENI come from the germline V gene. This CDR3 spans 14 amino acids. In nucleotides, the CDR3 is TGTGCCAGCTCACCTAGCCCGTCCACAGATACGCAGTATTTT. Encoded protein: CASSPSPSTDTQYF.

J is TRBJ2-2 and V is TRBV6-7, with a possible D match to TRBD2 (5 bases). TRBV6-7 is an open reading frame whose function is uncertain. This CDR3 is 16 amino acids long. Between the trimmed V and J ends, which lost 8 bases and 0 bases, there was a span of 16 bases. The CDR3 DNA follows: TGTGCCAGCTCTAAGGAGACGGGGACGAACACCGGGGAGCTGTTTTTT. It encodes CASSKETGTNTGELFF.

The chain combines TRBV6-2 or TRBV6-3 with TRBJ2-7; TRBD2 agrees at 7 bases. The trim removed 5 bases at V and 2 bases at J, leaving 6 bases unmatched. The germline V gene has CDR1 MNHEY and CDR2 SVGEGT. There are 14 residues in the CDR3. CDR3 bases: TGTGCCAGCAGTGGGGGGGGGTACCCCTACGAGCAGTACTTC. Amino acids: CASSGGGYPYEQYF.

The V gene is TRBV5-1, the J gene TRBJ1-2; no firm D call. V shed 0 bases and J shed 3 bases, with 9 bases lying between them. From germline, CDR1 is SGHRS and CDR2 YFSETQ. The CDR3 has 14 amino acids. The CDR3 here is CASSLGASDYGYTF. Written as DNA, the CDR3 is TGCGCCAGCAGCTTGGGAGCCAGCGACTATGGCTACACCTTC. The full variable domain, in which reference TRBV5-1 and TRBJ1-2 provide the parts outside the CDR3, is KAGVTQTPRYLIKTRGQQVTLSCSPISGHRSVSWYQQTPGQGLQFLFEYFSETQRNKGNFPGRFSGRQFSNSRSEMNVSTLELGDSALYLCASSLGASDYGYTFGSGTRLTVV.

The chain is built from TRBV24-1 and TRBJ2-1, with 8 bases matching TRBD1. V was clipped by 9 bases and J by 1 base; unmatched bases: 10. The CDR3 runs 16 residues. The V gene's germline CDR1 is KGHDR and CDR2 SFDVKD. The CDR3, as DNA: TGTGCCACCGGGCGGCGGACAGGGCTATCCTACAATGAGCAGTTCTTC. Protein sequence: CATGRRTGLSYNEQFF.

This chain uses TRBV9 with TRBJ2-6; D call uncertain. The CDR3 covers 14 residues. With 6 bases removed from V and 2 bases from J, the gap between germline ends came to 9 bases. Germline CDR1 reads SGDLS; CDR2 reads YYNGEE. The CDR3 coding sequence is TGTGCCAGCACCCAAGCCCCTGGGGCCAACGTCCTGACTTTC. This encodes CASTQAPGANVLTF.

V usage is TRBV4-3 and J usage is TRBJ1-4; 7 bases map to TRBD1. Unmatched junction bases numbered 5, after V lost 1 base and J lost 3 bases. The length of the CDR3 is 16 residues. Per the germline V gene, CDR1 is LGHNA and CDR2 is YSLEER. CDR3 DNA: TGCGCCAGCAGCCAAGTCGACAGGGCCTCTAATGAAAAACTGTTTTTT. Translation gives CASSQVDRASNEKLFF.

This clone was observed a few times. The chain links TRBV18 to TRBJ2-1, with 9 bases lining up with TRBD2. Germline V CDR1 and CDR2: KGHSH, LQKENI. V shed 0 bases, J shed 10 bases, and the junction held 7 bases outside the gene matches. The CDR3 sequence is 15 residues long. CDR3 sequence reads: CASSPPGLAPPEQFF. The CDR3 DNA is TGTGCCAGCTCACCACCGGGACTAGCCCCCCCAGAGCAGTTCTTC.